This TCR beta chain was profiled in a study of CD8 T cells in Susac syndrome. The germline gives CDR1 SGHRS, CDR2 YFSETQ. V gave up 4 bases and J gave up 5 bases; unmatched junction bases: 9. This CDR3 is 17 amino acids long. TEMRA cells were enriched by FACS, while CD8+ and CD4+ T cells were obtained through a negative isolation that was performed magnetically. Roughly 0.45 to 1 ug RNA was reverse transcribed with random hexamers. The amplification used immunoSEQ multiplex PCR on TCR beta CDR3; it spanned 54 Vbeta and 13 Jbeta. TCRdb passed the immunoSEQ multiplex PCR reads through MiXCR, listing each CDR3 protein once. The sample records 160,000 or so distinct CDR3 sequences, under 95% being singletons.

The chain recombines TRBV5-1 with TRBJ2-2, with 12 bases matching TRBD2. Material: CD4+ T cells from PBMCs. The sequence was collected from a human donor in good health. CDR3 DNA sequence: TGCGCCAGCAGCGTGCGAGGGACTAGCGGGCGTACCGGGGAGCTGTTTTTT. This encodes CASSVRGTSGRTGELFF.